Listed below are T cell receptor beta chains from one sample, sequenced in a study of regulatory T cells. Using immunoSEQ multiplex PCR, the repertoire was profiled, and TCRdb retains in-frame clones only, with some absent. Of under 45,000 clones listed, around 89% are singletons. Sequencing was carried out using conventional CD4+ T cells sorted from blood. The receptors stem from a person between 18 and 35 years old with CD3G deficiency. The CDR3 runs from the conserved cysteine through the conserved F or W. A D gene is named only where the DNA matches it firmly. The listing skips clone size in some rows; elsewhere it reads once, few, many or a size class.

V gene	J gene	D gene	CDR3 length	clone size	CDR3 DNA	CDR3 protein
TRBV18	TRBJ2-1	TRBD1	18	-	TGTGCCAGCTCACCACCGTACCAAGTGGACAGGGCCTACAATGAGCAGTTCTTC	CASSPPYQVDRAYNEQFF
TRBV5-1	TRBJ2-1	TRBD2	15	-	TGCGCCAGCAGCTTGGAGGGAGCGGGAAGCAATGAGCAGTTCTTC	CASSLEGAGSNEQFF
TRBV5-1	TRBJ2-7	-	13	-	TGCGCCAGCAGCTCCGGGTCCTCCTACGAGCAGTACTTC	CASSSGSSYEQYF
TRBV6-1	TRBJ1-1	-	11	-	TGTGCCAGCTCTGCTACAGGAACAGCTTTCTTT	CASSATGTAFF
TRBV6-6	TRBJ1-5	-	12	few	TGTGCCAGCAGTTACGGGGGTCAGCCCCAGCATTTT	CASSYGGQPQHF
TRBV19	TRBJ2-2	-	11	-	TGTGCCAGTACTAGCACCGGGGAGCTGTTTTTT	CASTSTGELFF
TRBV6-1	TRBJ2-2	-	11	once	TGTGCCAGCAGCAATACCGGGGAGCTGTTTTTT	CASSNTGELFF
TRBV18	TRBJ2-6	-	16	-	TGTGCCAGCTCGCAGATTCCGGGAACTGGGGCCAACGTCCTGACTTTC	CASSQIPGTGANVLTF
TRBV6-6	TRBJ1-4	-	13	-	TGTGCCAGCAGTTACCGGCAGGCTGAAAAACTGTTTTTT	CASSYRQAEKLFF
TRBV11-2	TRBJ2-3	-	15	-	TGTGCCAGCAGCTTAGCTGGACAATACACAGATACGCAGTATTTT	CASSLAGQYTDTQYF
TRBV6-6	TRBJ2-1	-	15	once	-	CASSTSDRGLNEQFF
TRBV6-1	TRBJ1-2	-	12	-	TGTGCCAGCAGTTCAGGGTTTAGTGGCTACACCTTC	CASSSGFSGYTF
TRBV5-1	TRBJ2-7	TRBD2	15	-	TGCGCCAGCAGCCCGCTAGCGGGAGGGCCTACCGAGCAGTACTTC	CASSPLAGGPTEQYF
TRBV7-2	TRBJ2-1	-	13	-	TGTGCCAGCAGCCCCCTGGGAAAGGAAGGGCAGTTCTTC	CASSPLGKEGQFF
TRBV6-1	TRBJ2-3	-	14	once	TGTGCCAGCAGTGATGGAGGGATGACAGATACGCAGTATTTT	CASSDGGMTDTQYF
TRBV10-2	TRBJ2-1	TRBD2	15	-	TGCGCCAGCAGTGAGTCGGGGGGACTAGAGGGCGAGCAGTTCTTC	CASSESGGLEGEQFF
TRBV10-2	TRBJ2-3	-	15	-	TGCGCCAGCAGTGATCGGGGGGCCTCGAAAGATACGCAGTATTTT	CASSDRGASKDTQYF
TRBV28	TRBJ2-3	-	18	-	TGTGCCAGCAGTCTATCCCTTTCCACTAGGTCTAGCACAGATACGCAGTATTTT	CASSLSLSTRSSTDTQYF
TRBV10-3	TRBJ2-7	-	12	-	TGTGCCATCAGTGAGTTTGGTCGCGAGCAGTACTTC	CAISEFGREQYF
TRBV11-2	TRBJ2-5	-	8	-	TGTGCCAGCATCCAGGGCCACTTC	CASIQGHF
TRBV7-9	TRBJ2-2	-	12	-	TGTGCCAGCAGCTTCCAGGGCGGGGAGCTGTTTTTT	CASSFQGGELFF
TRBV6-1	TRBJ2-4	TRBD2	18	-	TGTGCCAGCAGTGAAGCGTGGGGGGGTCAACTAGCCAAAAACATTCAGTACTTC	CASSEAWGGQLAKNIQYF
TRBV28	TRBJ2-7	TRBD1	15	-	TGTGCCAGCAGTTTAGGAGGACAGGGGGATCACGAGCAGTACTTC	CASSLGGQGDHEQYF
TRBV6-1	TRBJ2-7	-	15	-	TGTGCCAGCAGTGTCCTCCAGGGGACCTCCTACGAGCAGTACTTC	CASSVLQGTSYEQYF
TRBV28	TRBJ2-1	-	14	-	TGTGCCAGCAGTTTACTTACTAGCCAGGGTGAGCAGTTCTTC	CASSLLTSQGEQFF
TRBV11-2	TRBJ2-3	-	14	-	TGTGCCAGCAGCCCAGCCCCCGGGGAATATACGCAGTATTTT	CASSPAPGEYTQYF
TRBV7-9	TRBJ2-3	-	12	-	TGTGCCAGCAGTCCCCTAGCCGATACGCAGTATTTT	CASSPLADTQYF
TRBV5-1	TRBJ2-3	-	16	-	TGCGCCAGCAGTACGGGTATGGGGGGCCGCACAGATACGCAGTATTTT	CASSTGMGGRTDTQYF
TRBV7-9	TRBJ1-1	TRBD1	12	-	TGTGCCAGCAGCTCACAGGGGACTGAAGCTTTCTTT	CASSSQGTEAFF
TRBV7-9	TRBJ2-2	TRBD1	17	-	TGTGCCAGCAGCTCCCCGCCAGGGGGTCTAAACACCGGGGAGCTGTTTTTT	CASSSPPGGLNTGELFF
TRBV28	TRBJ2-5	TRBD2	15	-	TGTGCCAGCAGTCGCCCCGGGAGGGCCCAAGAGACCCAGTACTTC	CASSRPGRAQETQYF
TRBV5-1	TRBJ2-1	TRBD2	14	once	TGCGCCAGCAGCTTGGATGGGGACTATCCTGAGCAGTTCTTC	CASSLDGDYPEQFF
TRBV28	TRBJ2-3	TRBD1	17	-	TGTGCCAGCAGTACCCGGACAGGGAAGGTTGAGGCAGATACGCAGTATTTT	CASSTRTGKVEADTQYF
TRBV7-9	TRBJ2-5	-	15	-	TGTGCCAGCAGCAACGGAGAGGTCCCAAGAGAGACCCAGTACTTC	CASSNGEVPRETQYF
TRBV30	TRBJ1-1	-	13	-	TGTGCCTGGAGTAGGTCGGGGAGAACTGAAGCTTTCTTT	CAWSRSGRTEAFF
TRBV28	TRBJ2-5	TRBD1	16	once	TGTGCCAGCAGTTTATCGGGACAGGGGAGGCAAGAGACCCAGTACTTC	CASSLSGQGRQETQYF
TRBV28	TRBJ2-2	-	13	-	TGTGCCAGCCAAGCCACAAACACCGGGGAGCTGTTTTTT	CASQATNTGELFF
TRBV28	TRBJ2-6	-	15	-	TGTGCCAGCAGCCTCCTGGGCTCTGGGGCCAACGTCCTGACTTTC	CASSLLGSGANVLTF
TRBV6-1	TRBJ1-2	-	16	-	TGTGCCAGCAGTGATCCTTCAGGGTATCATAACTATGGCTACACCTTC	CASSDPSGYHNYGYTF
TRBV7-5	TRBJ1-1	-	11	-	TGTGCCAGAAGCGGCGCGGCTGAAGCTTTCTTT	CARSGAAEAFF
TRBV19	TRBJ2-2	-	14	-	TGTGCCAGTAGAAGAGGGACGAACACCGGGGAGCTGTTTTTT	CASRRGTNTGELFF
TRBV11-2	TRBJ1-4	TRBD1	15	-	TGTGCCAGCAGCCAAGGGGGCGCGGGAAACGAAAAACTGTTTTTT	CASSQGGAGNEKLFF
TRBV28	TRBJ1-2	-	17	-	TGTGCCAGCAGTTTTGGATCCGCCGGGACCTCTAACTATGGCTACACCTTC	CASSFGSAGTSNYGYTF
TRBV5-1	TRBJ2-5	TRBD2	14	-	TGCGCCAGCAGCCTCGGGACTAGAGGGGAGACCCAGTACTTC	CASSLGTRGETQYF
TRBV5-1	TRBJ2-1	TRBD2	15	-	TGCGCCAGCAGCTTGGAGGGACTAGCTCATGGTGAGCAGTTCTTC	CASSLEGLAHGEQFF
TRBV28	TRBJ1-5	TRBD1	16	once	TGTGCCAGCAGTCTCCAGACCGGGACAGCGCATGGGCCCCAGCATTTT	CASSLQTGTAHGPQHF
TRBV30	TRBJ1-2	-	13	-	TGTGCCTGGAGCCGGGGGGCTTACTATGGCTACACCTTC	CAWSRGAYYGYTF
TRBV28	TRBJ2-1	-	16	-	TGTGCCAGCAGGACCCTCGGCGCGGGTTCCTACAATGAGCAGTTCTTC	CASRTLGAGSYNEQFF
TRBV7-9	TRBJ2-3	-	16	-	TGTGCCAGCAGCTTGCGGGGCTCCTCTAGCACAGATACGCAGTATTTT	CASSLRGSSSTDTQYF
TRBV19	TRBJ2-1	-	13	once	TGTGCCAGTAGTATGGGACCTTACAATGAGCAGTTCTTC	CASSMGPYNEQFF
TRBV5-1	TRBJ1-2	-	13	-	TGCGCCAGCAGCTCGGGTGAGGGATATGGCTACACCTTC	CASSSGEGYGYTF
TRBV14	TRBJ2-3	-	14	few	TGTGCCAGCAGCCAACGGCTTAGCACAGATACGCAGTATTTT	CASSQRLSTDTQYF
TRBV28	TRBJ2-1	-	15	-	TGTGCCAGCAGTTTCGGAGATCCTATTTACAATGAGCAGTTCTTC	CASSFGDPIYNEQFF
TRBV6-6	TRBJ2-7	TRBD2	14	-	TGTGCCAGCAGTTACCGGCTAGCGGGCTACGAGCAGTACTTC	CASSYRLAGYEQYF
TRBV28	TRBJ1-4	TRBD1	15	-	TGTGCCAGCAGTCCTGGGACAGCCCTTAATGAAAAACTGTTTTTT	CASSPGTALNEKLFF
TRBV7-8	TRBJ2-7	TRBD1	14	-	TGTGCCAGCAGCTTCCTAGACAGGGACTACGAGCAGTACTTC	CASSFLDRDYEQYF